This is a list of T cell receptor beta chains from one sample in a study of blood T cell repertoires in COVID-19. Clones were read by immunoSEQ multiplex PCR, and TCRdb kept only the in-frame ones, dropping some. The sample contains 390,000 or so clones, just over 85% of which appear only once. The material sequenced was peripheral blood. The receptors originated from a woman younger than 45 with active or convalescent COVID-19. Each CDR3 is given with its conserved first and last residue. The order of the fields is clone size, D gene, V gene, J gene, CDR3 protein, CDR3 DNA. A D gene is named only where the DNA matches it firmly. Not all rows give a size; the values are once, few, many and, for expanded clones, a class.

.	TRBD1	TRBV5-1	TRBJ2-2	CASSLGTGQSTGELFF	TGCGCCAGCAGCTTGGGGACAGGTCAGAGCACCGGGGAGCTGTTTTTT
.	TRBD2	TRBV11-2	TRBJ2-7	CASSLAGTSGNYEQYF	TGTGCCAGCAGCTTGGCCGGGACTAGCGGGAACTACGAGCAGTACTTC
.	.	TRBV5-1	TRBJ1-6	CASRDRTLGSPLHF	TGCGCCAGCAGAGACAGGACACTGGGTTCACCCCTCCACTTT
.	.	TRBV28	TRBJ1-1	CASSLPSTEAFF	TGTGCCAGCAGTTTACCATCCACTGAAGCTTTCTTT
.	TRBD1	TRBV10-3	TRBJ1-3	CAISGLGTGGTGNTIYF	TGTGCCATCAGTGGCCTCGGGACAGGGGGCACTGGAAACACCATATATTTT
.	.	TRBV30	TRBJ2-1	CAWAEGTKGEQFF	TGTGCCTGGGCCGAGGGTACAAAGGGTGAGCAGTTCTTC
.	.	TRBV6-5	TRBJ2-2	CASSYSIVSAGELFF	TGTGCCAGCAGTTACTCGATTGTTAGTGCCGGGGAGCTGTTTTTT
.	TRBD2	TRBV7-8	TRBJ2-1	CASSPGTSGINSEQFF	TGTGCCAGCAGCCCCGGGACTAGCGGGATTAATAGTGAGCAGTTCTTC
.	TRBD2	TRBV6-2/TRBV6-3	TRBJ2-2	CASSYSGGGETGELFF	TGTGCCAGCAGTTACAGCGGGGGGGGCGAGACCGGGGAGCTGTTTTTT
.	TRBD1	TRBV28	TRBJ2-7	CASSSQGANSYEQYF	TGTGCCAGCAGTTCACAGGGGGCTAACTCCTACGAGCAGTACTTC
.	TRBD2	TRBV4-2	TRBJ2-5	CASSPEGSGGTQETQYF	TGTGCCAGCAGCCCCGAAGGGAGCGGGGGTACTCAAGAGACCCAGTACTTC
.	TRBD1	TRBV6-1	TRBJ2-2	CASSETGEIRSGELFF	TGTGCCAGCAGTGAAACAGGGGAGATTAGGTCCGGGGAGCTGTTTTTT
.	TRBD2	TRBV19	TRBJ2-3	CASSIVPSGDTQYF	TGTGCCAGTAGTATAGTTCCTAGCGGCGATACGCAGTATTTT
.	TRBD1	TRBV18	TRBJ2-3	CASSFGQGGTDTQYF	TGTGCCAGCTCATTCGGACAGGGCGGGACAGATACGCAGTATTTT
.	.	TRBV11-3	TRBJ1-2	CASSFPGGDGYTF	TGTGCCAGCAGCTTTCCCGGGGGTGATGGCTACACCTTC
.	TRBD1	TRBV6-5	TRBJ2-7	CASIETGQGPNEQYF	TGTGCCAGCATCGAAACTGGACAGGGCCCCAACGAGCAGTACTTC
.	.	TRBV19	TRBJ1-4	CASSISATVNEKLFF	TGTGCCAGTAGTATATCAGCGACAGTTAATGAAAAACTGTTTTTT
once	TRBD1	TRBV7-6	TRBJ1-1	CASSTDRGAFF	TGTGCCAGCAGCACCGACAGGGGCGCTTTCTTT
.	.	TRBV4-1	TRBJ1-2	CASSQDQDRFNYGYTF	TGCGCCAGCAGCCAAGATCAAGACAGATTTAACTATGGCTACACCTTC
.	.	TRBV10-2	TRBJ1-6	CASSDVVDSPLHF	TGCGCCAGCAGTGACGTCGTAGATTCACCCCTCCACTTT
.	.	TRBV20-1	TRBJ1-1	CSAGAEVEAFF	TGCAGTGCTGGAGCAGAGGTCGAAGCTTTCTTT
.	.	TRBV7-9	TRBJ1-2	CASSPFGGAQHNYGYTF	TGTGCCAGCAGCCCCTTTGGGGGGGCCCAACACAACTATGGCTACACCTTC
.	TRBD1	TRBV2	TRBJ1-1	CASSYTGGNTEAFF	TGTGCCAGCAGTTATACAGGGGGAAACACTGAAGCTTTCTTT
.	.	TRBV19	TRBJ2-7	CASSAGAFYEQYF	TGTGCCAGTAGTGCAGGGGCCTTCTACGAGCAGTACTTC
.	TRBD2	TRBV5-1	TRBJ2-3	CASSPTGTSGSTDTQYF	TGCGCCAGCAGCCCAACGGGGACTAGCGGGAGCACAGATACGCAGTATTTT
once	.	TRBV6-1	TRBJ2-7	CASSDRAHYEQYF	TGTGCCAGCAGTGACAGGGCCCACTACGAGCAGTACTTC
.	.	TRBV21-1	TRBJ1-5	CASSPGGQPQHF	TGTGCCAGCAGCCCAGGGGGACAGCCCCAGCATTTT
.	.	TRBV2	TRBJ1-5	CASSPGQITYNQPQHF	TGTGCCAGCAGCCCTGGACAGATTACTTACAATCAGCCCCAGCATTTT
.	.	TRBV27	TRBJ2-7	CASSLPNSYEQYF	TGTGCCAGCAGTTTACCCAACTCCTACGAGCAGTACTTC